Listed below are T cell receptor beta chains from one sample, sequenced in a study of shared clonotypes between healthy human individuals. TCRdb's copy holds only in-frame clones and misses some; the assay was immunoSEQ multiplex PCR. The data hold about 2 million clones, with about 94% observed a single time. The sequencing input was naive CD8+ T cells sorted from blood. These receptors came from a man aged 18 to 30 in good health. Each CDR3 is given with its conserved first and last residue.

V gene,J gene,CDR3 protein
TRBV28,TRBJ1-5,CASTPHTGAINQPQHF
TRBV5-1,TRBJ2-1,CASSLEAGGYNEQFF
TRBV30,TRBJ2-7,CAWTDQGAEQYF
TRBV13,TRBJ2-3,CASSPTTGQGITDTQYF
TRBV5-6,TRBJ2-1,CASSLGLAGHLGEQFF
TRBV27,TRBJ1-2,CASSPTRNYGYTF
TRBV28,TRBJ2-5,CASSLALLYQETQYF
TRBV19,TRBJ2-5,CASSIEGLETQYF
TRBV10-1,TRBJ2-2,CASSDDRGRTGELFF
TRBV5-1,TRBJ1-1,CASSLDPGEGTEAFF
TRBV5-6,TRBJ2-2,CASGPFLLGKNTGELFF
TRBV7-8,TRBJ1-5,CASSLTDQPQHF
TRBV6-1,TRBJ2-1,CASSEAGEGMDNEQFF
TRBV11-3,TRBJ1-5,CASPAYSGPSSNQPQHF
TRBV5-1,TRBJ1-4,CASSLALPGEGEKLFF
TRBV27,TRBJ2-7,CASSRGTLEQYF
TRBV10-3,TRBJ1-1,CAISEKLGTNTEAFF
TRBV19,TRBJ2-7,CASSPGVYSYEQYF
TRBV11-1,TRBJ1-1,CASSLWTGETEAFF
TRBV29-1,TRBJ1-2,CSVDDQGGFGYTF
TRBV6-1,TRBJ1-6,CASSGQGAVYNSPLHF
TRBV30,TRBJ2-2,CAWSVPGNTGELFF
TRBV4-1,TRBJ1-5,CASSQIDSYNQPQHF
TRBV28,TRBJ2-7,CASRGGTGYEQYF
TRBV7-3,TRBJ2-2,CASSLSPSGTPPDGELFF
TRBV27,TRBJ2-7,CASSSGREKGLYEQYF
TRBV5-6,TRBJ1-1,CASISGSTEAFF
TRBV5-1,TRBJ2-2,CASTNRGRDTGELFF
TRBV30,TRBJ1-5,CAWSVWTGDQPQHF
TRBV28,TRBJ1-2,CASSLSGPGAGYTF
TRBV27,TRBJ2-7,CASSLRSNYEQYF
TRBV4-1,TRBJ1-4,CASSQSRAATNEKLFF
TRBV29-1,TRBJ2-7,CSVADGQGAHEQYF
TRBV27,TRBJ1-2,CASSLQGGSYGYTF
TRBV4-1,TRBJ2-3,CASSQPLDRGLMDTQYF